Following are 23 T cell receptor beta chains from one sample sequenced in a study of identical twins. In TCRdb, the 5' RACE reads were re-called with MiXCR into one record per CDR3 protein. The sample includes roughly 570,000 distinct CDR3 sequences, just under 10% of them seen just once. The data were also submitted as part of a second study, on yellow fever vaccine responses in identical twins.

Material: PBMCs. The receptor set was obtained from a woman between 18 and 30 years old in good health.

The gene calls are TRBV29-1 and TRBJ2-1, with 12 bases aligning to TRBD2. V dropped 4 bases and J dropped 9; count of bases not matched to a gene: 10. The CDR3 runs to 15 residues. Germline CDR1 is SQVTM and CDR2 is ANQGSEA. CDR3 DNA sequence: TGCAGCGTTGCCACCGCTAGCGGGAGGGCCGTTGAGCAGTTCTTC. Amino acids: CSVATASGRAVEQFF.

This clonotype was observed many times. The chain combines TRBV5-1 with TRBJ1-2, with D perhaps TRBD1 (5 bases). The V end lost 1 base, the J end lost 4 bases, and 20 bases lay between the germline ends. The length of the CDR3 is 17 residues. Germline CDR1 reads SGHRS; CDR2 reads YFSETQ. The CDR3 region is CASSLHGREVTGYGYTF. The DNA for the CDR3 is TGCGCCAGCAGCTTGCATGGCCGGGAAGTTACAGGCTATGGCTACACCTTC.

The rearrangement joins TRBV10-1 to TRBJ2-1; TRBD1 matches at 7 bases. CDR3 length: 14 residues. Per the germline V gene, CDR1 is WNHNN and CDR2 is SYGVQD (reference sequence). The V segment lost 2 bases and the J segment 9 bases; nucleotides outside the gene matches: 7. The CDR3 reads CASSEEDRPSEQFF. The CDR3, as DNA: TGCGCCAGCAGTGAGGAGGACAGGCCCTCTGAGCAGTTCTTC.

This chain uses TRBV5-8 with TRBJ2-5, with D hard to call. CDR3 length equals 12 residues. Germline CDR1 and CDR2: SGHTS and YDEGEE. Trimming stripped 2 bases from V and 9 bases from J, with 11 bases between. CDR3 in DNA: TGTGCCAGCAGCTTTGCCCTCTCGGCCCAGTACTTC. Translating it yields CASSFALSAQYF.

This sequence joins TRBV7-9 and TRBJ2-7, with TRBD1 as a possible D gene (5 bases). In germline, CDR1 is SEHNR, CDR2 FQNEAQ (reference sequence). V lost 8 bases to trimming and J lost 8 bases, with 22 bases between them. The CDR3 length is 14 residues. The CDR3 DNA follows: TGTGCCAGCGGTGCACCTGGGGCAGCCTCTCAGCAGTACTTC. It codes for CASGAPGAASQQYF. Combining the CDR3 with reference TRBV7-9 and TRBJ2-7 gives the whole variable domain DTGVSQNPRHKITKRGQNVTFRCDPISEHNRLYWYRQTLGQGPEFLTYFQNEAQLEKSRLLSDRFSAERPKGSFSTLEIQRTEQGDSAMYLCASGAPGAASQQYFGPGTRLTVT.

This clonotype was seen ten or more times. The genes are TRBV15 and TRBJ2-7; 9 nucleotides align to TRBD1. From germline, CDR1 is LNHNV and CDR2 YYDKDF (reference sequence). The CDR3 covers 15 residues. J was trimmed by 1 base and V by 1 base; bases with no gene match: 2. The CDR3 nucleotides read TGTGCCACCAGCAGAGCCGGGACAGGGTCCTACGAGCAGTACTTC. Protein: CATSRAGTGSYEQYF.

This clonotype was seen ten or more times. This chain connects TRBV20-1 to TRBJ1-6; D not certain. The germline V and J ends were trimmed by 3 bases and 3 bases, with 9 bases remaining between them. CDR3 length equals 14 residues. Germline-derived CDR1 and CDR2 are DFQATT and SNEGSKA (reference sequence). The CDR3 bases are TGCAGTGCTAGGTTTCAGAACTATAATTCACCCCTCCACTTT. Translation: CSARFQNYNSPLHF.

There are a few counts of this clonotype. This chain joins TRBV28 and TRBJ1-2; D gene uncertain. The CDR3 runs 12 residues. Trimming shortened V by 2 bases and J by 8 bases, and 9 bases separated the two germline ends. Germline V gene sequence: CDR1 MDHEN, CDR2 SYDVKM. The CDR3 nucleotides read TGTGCCAGCAGTTTAAACATAAGAGGCTACACCTTC. Protein product: CASSLNIRGYTF.

CDR3 nucleotides: TGTGCCAGCAGCCAAGCGGGGTTCGCTGAAGCTTTCTTT. Encoded protein: CASSQAGFAEAFF. This chain links TRBV14 with TRBJ1-1; no firm D call. The CDR3 runs to 13 residues. Trimming removed 1 base from V and 6 bases from J, with 9 bases in between. In germline, CDR1 is SGHDN, CDR2 FVKESK. Combining the CDR3 with reference TRBV14 and TRBJ1-1 gives the whole variable domain EAGVTQFPSHSVIEKGQTVTLRCDPISGHDNLYWYRRVMGKEIKFLLHFVKESKQDESGMPNNRFLAERTGGTYSTLKVQPAELEDSGVYFCASSQAGFAEAFFGQGTRLTVV.

This clonotype has at least ten counts. The J gene is TRBJ2-7, the V gene TRBV28, with 13 bases aligning to TRBD2. Germline V gene data show CDR1 as MDHEN and CDR2 as SYDVKM. Trimming removed 5 bases from V and 6 bases from J; junction bases left unmatched: 10. CDR3 length: 16 residues. The DNA of the CDR3 is TGTGCCAGCAGTACCACTAGCGGGAGGGCCTTTCCCGAGCAGTACTTC. The encoded protein is CASSTTSGRAFPEQYF. Using reference TRBV28 and TRBJ2-7 for the parts outside the CDR3, the full variable domain is DVKVTQSSRYLVKRTGEKVFLECVQDMDHENMFWYRQDPGLGLRLIYFSYDVKMKEKGDIPEGYSVSREKKERFSLILESASTNQTSMYLCASSTTSGRAFPEQYFGPGTRLTVT.

This clonotype has a handful of counts. This sequence joins TRBV7-9 and TRBJ1-2; D is perhaps TRBD1 (6 bases). The CDR3 totals 12 residues. Per germline, CDR1 SEHNR and CDR2 FQNEAQ (reference sequence). The V end lost 4 bases, the J end lost 7 bases, and 10 bases lay between the germline ends. The CDR3 spells CASSWTDGGYTF. CDR3 bases: TGTGCCAGCAGCTGGACAGATGGTGGCTACACCTTC.

This clonotype was observed many times. The CDR3 spells CASSLWTGGTEAFF. In DNA form, the CDR3 reads TGTGCCAGCAGCTTATGGACAGGGGGCACTGAAGCTTTCTTT. V is TRBV7-9 and J is TRBJ1-1, with TRBD1 matching 10 bases. J was trimmed by 4 bases and V by 2 bases; bases with no gene match: 1. This CDR3 has 14 residues. The V gene's germline CDR1 is SEHNR and CDR2 FQNEAQ (reference sequence).

This clonotype was found many times. The rearrangement links TRBV7-3 to TRBJ2-5, with a weak D call TRBD1 (5 bases). There are 13 residues in the CDR3. The germline V and J ends were trimmed by 3 bases and 4 bases, with 9 bases remaining between them. Germline-derived CDR1 and CDR2 are SGHTA and FQGTGA. Here the CDR3 DNA reads TGTGCCAGCAGCTTCTCCAGGGCAGAGACCCAGTACTTC. Translating gives CASSFSRAETQYF.

The chain carries TRBV30 and TRBJ2-3, with a weak D call TRBD2 (6 bases). Germline CDR1 is GTSNPN and CDR2 is SVGIG (reference sequence). The length of the CDR3 is 13 residues. Trimming left V 4 bases short and J 10 bases short, with 18 bases between. In nucleotides, the CDR3 is TGTGCCTGGAACCGGGGGACCAGCTCGGCGCAGTATTTT. Translating gives CAWNRGTSSAQYF.

The chain is built from TRBV6-1 and TRBJ2-3; either TRBD1 or TRBD2 may fit D (5 bases each). Germline-derived CDR1 and CDR2 are MNHNS and SASEGT. V lost 6 bases and J lost 7, with 17 bases in between. The CDR3 is made up of 14 amino acids. CDR3 sequence (DNA): TGTGCCAGCAGGGACGGACGGGGCGGTTATACGCAGTATTTT. Translated, it gives CASRDGRGGYTQYF.

This clonotype was seen at least ten times. This chain connects TRBV25-1 to TRBJ2-7; D ambiguous. Germline CDR1 is MGHDK and CDR2 is SYGVNS. Trimming removed 3 bases from V and 1 base from J, with 10 bases in between. The CDR3 loop spans 14 amino acids. In nucleotides, the CDR3 is TGTGCCAGCAGTGACCCGGGCAGTTCCTACGAGCAGTACTTC. It encodes CASSDPGSSYEQYF.

This clonotype was seen many times. The chain employs TRBV6-5 and TRBJ2-1; 9 bases line up with TRBD1. The trim removed 1 base at V and 3 bases at J, leaving 4 bases unmatched. The CDR3 totals 16 residues. Germline loops: CDR1 MNHEY, CDR2 SVGAGI. CDR3 amino acids: CASSYLGQGDYNEQFF. In DNA, the CDR3 is TGTGCCAGCAGTTACTTGGGACAGGGAGACTACAATGAGCAGTTCTTC.

V gene TRBV4-2 combines with J gene TRBJ2-1, with a weak D call TRBD2 (5 bases). Germline assignment: CDR1 LGHNA and CDR2 YNFKEQ. CDR3 size: 15 residues. Trimming took 0 bases from V and 2 from J, leaving 8 bases between them. CDR3 in amino acids: CASSQEQRAYNEQFF. The CDR3 DNA follows: TGTGCCAGCAGCCAAGAGCAGAGGGCCTACAATGAGCAGTTCTTC.

The chain couples TRBV20-1 to TRBJ2-3, with 10 positions matching TRBD2. The germline CDR1 and CDR2 sequences are DFQATT and SNEGSKA (reference sequence). V dropped 5 bases and J dropped 4; count of bases not matched to a gene: 6. This CDR3 spans 14 amino acids. CDR3 nucleotide sequence: TGCAGTGCTCGGGGAAGCGGGGGGGCAGATACGCAGTATTTT. As protein: CSARGSGGADTQYF.

This clonotype was counted between two and nine times. This rearrangement joins TRBV27 to TRBJ1-1; TRBD1 might be the D (6 bases). Germline CDR1 and CDR2: MNHEY and SMNVEV (reference sequence). The V gene lost 5 bases and the J gene lost 3 bases, with 22 bases spanning the gap. This CDR3 contains 17 residues. The CDR3 nucleotides are TGTGCCAGCAGTCCCAAAGCCAGGGGCAGAACCTACACTGAAGCTTTCTTT. Amino acids: CASSPKARGRTYTEAFF.

This clonotype was seen a handful of times. This chain connects TRBV24-1 to TRBJ2-1, with 8 bases that match TRBD1. Germline CDR1 reads KGHDR; CDR2 reads SFDVKD. CDR3 length: 15 amino acids. After removal of 5 bases from V and 6 bases from J, the junction contained 8 bases not matched to a gene. CDR3 bases: TGTGCCACCAGTGCCCCGGGACAGGTCCCCAATGAGCAGTTCTTC. Protein: CATSAPGQVPNEQFF.

The chain employs TRBV4-3 and TRBJ2-2; no firm D call. Germline V gene lookup returns CDR1 LGHNA and CDR2 YSLEER. V shed 0 bases and J shed 6 bases, with 8 bases lying between them. The CDR3 has 14 residues. The chain's CDR3 is CASSQDGQPGELFF. Written as DNA, the CDR3 is TGCGCCAGCAGCCAAGACGGCCAACCCGGGGAGCTGTTTTTT.

In this sample, this clonotype turned up many times. This chain joins TRBV12-3 or TRBV12-4 and TRBJ2-7; perhaps D is TRBD1 or TRBD2 (7 bases each). The CDR3 contains 15 residues. Trimming removed 7 bases at V and 7 bases at J, with 23 bases between. The chain's CDR3 is CASTRGGFSREEQYF. CDR3 coding DNA: TGTGCCAGCACCAGGGGGGGGTTCTCGAGGGAAGAGCAGTACTTC.